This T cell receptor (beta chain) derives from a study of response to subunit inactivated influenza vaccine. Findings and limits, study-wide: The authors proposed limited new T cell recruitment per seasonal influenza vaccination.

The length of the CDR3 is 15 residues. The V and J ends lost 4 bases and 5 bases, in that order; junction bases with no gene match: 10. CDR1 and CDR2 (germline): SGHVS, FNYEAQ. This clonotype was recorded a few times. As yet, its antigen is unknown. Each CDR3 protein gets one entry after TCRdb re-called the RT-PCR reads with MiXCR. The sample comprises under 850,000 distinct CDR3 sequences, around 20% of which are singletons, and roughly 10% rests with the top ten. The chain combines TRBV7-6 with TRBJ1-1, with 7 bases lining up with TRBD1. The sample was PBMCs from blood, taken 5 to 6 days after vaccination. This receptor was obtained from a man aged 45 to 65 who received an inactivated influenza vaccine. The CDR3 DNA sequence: TGTGCCAGCAGCTCAGAGACAGGGACTTATACTGAAGCTTTCTTT. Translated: CASSSETGTYTEAFF.